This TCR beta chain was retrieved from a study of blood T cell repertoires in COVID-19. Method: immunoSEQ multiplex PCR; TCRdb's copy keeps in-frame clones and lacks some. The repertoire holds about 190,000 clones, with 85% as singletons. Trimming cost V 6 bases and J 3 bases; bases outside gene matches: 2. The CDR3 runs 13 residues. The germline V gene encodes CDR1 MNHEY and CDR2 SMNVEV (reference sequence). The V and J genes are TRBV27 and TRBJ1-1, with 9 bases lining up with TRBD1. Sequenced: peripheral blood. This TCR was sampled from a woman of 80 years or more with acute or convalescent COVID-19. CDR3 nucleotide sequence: TGTGCCAGCAGCGGGACAGGGCACACTGAAGCTTTCTTT. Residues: CASSGTGHTEAFF.